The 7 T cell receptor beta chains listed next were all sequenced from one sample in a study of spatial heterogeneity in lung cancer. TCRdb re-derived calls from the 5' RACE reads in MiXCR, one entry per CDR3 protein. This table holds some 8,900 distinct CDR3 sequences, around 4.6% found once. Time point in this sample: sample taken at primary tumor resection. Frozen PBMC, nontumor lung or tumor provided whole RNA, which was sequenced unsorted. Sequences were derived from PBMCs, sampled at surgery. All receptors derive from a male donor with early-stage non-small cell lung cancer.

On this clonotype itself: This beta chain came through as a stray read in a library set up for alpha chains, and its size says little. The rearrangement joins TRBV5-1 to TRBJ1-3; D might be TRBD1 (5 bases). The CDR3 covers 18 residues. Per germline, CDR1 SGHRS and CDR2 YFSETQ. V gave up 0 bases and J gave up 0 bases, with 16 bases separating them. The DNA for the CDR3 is TGCGCCAGCAGCTTGGACGGAGGGGACCGCGCCTCTGGAAACACCATATATTTT. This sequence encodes CASSLDGGDRASGNTIYF.

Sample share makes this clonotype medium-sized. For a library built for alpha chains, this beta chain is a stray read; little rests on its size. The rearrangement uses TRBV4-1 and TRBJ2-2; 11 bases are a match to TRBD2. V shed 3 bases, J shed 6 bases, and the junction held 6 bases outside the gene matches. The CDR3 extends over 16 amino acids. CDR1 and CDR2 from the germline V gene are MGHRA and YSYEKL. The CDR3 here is CASSQALAGDPGELFF. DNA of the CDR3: TGCGCCAGCAGCCAGGCACTAGCGGGGGACCCCGGGGAGCTGTTTTTT.

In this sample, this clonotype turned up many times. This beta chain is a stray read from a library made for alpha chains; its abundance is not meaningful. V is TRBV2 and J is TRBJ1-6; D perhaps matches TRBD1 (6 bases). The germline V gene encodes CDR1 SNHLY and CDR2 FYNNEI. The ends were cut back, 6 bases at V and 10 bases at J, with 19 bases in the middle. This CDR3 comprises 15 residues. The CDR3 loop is CASRLTGESGSPLHF. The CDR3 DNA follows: TGTGCCAGCAGATTGACAGGCGAGTCCGGGTCACCCCTCCACTTT.

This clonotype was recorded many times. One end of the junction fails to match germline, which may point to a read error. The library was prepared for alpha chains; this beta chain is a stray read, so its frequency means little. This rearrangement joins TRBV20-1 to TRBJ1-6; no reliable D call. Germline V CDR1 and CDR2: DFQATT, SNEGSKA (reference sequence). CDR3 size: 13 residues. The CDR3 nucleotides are TGCAGTGCTAGATTGGGTGTGCGGTCACCCCTCCACTTC. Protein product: CSARLGVRSPLHF.

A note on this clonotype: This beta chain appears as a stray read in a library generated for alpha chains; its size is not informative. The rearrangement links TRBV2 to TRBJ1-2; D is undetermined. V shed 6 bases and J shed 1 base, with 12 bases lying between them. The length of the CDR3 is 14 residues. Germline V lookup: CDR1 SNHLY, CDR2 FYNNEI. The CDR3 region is CASSETLGNYGYTF. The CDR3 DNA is TGTGCCAGCAGCGAGACCCTCGGTAACTATGGCTACACCTTC.

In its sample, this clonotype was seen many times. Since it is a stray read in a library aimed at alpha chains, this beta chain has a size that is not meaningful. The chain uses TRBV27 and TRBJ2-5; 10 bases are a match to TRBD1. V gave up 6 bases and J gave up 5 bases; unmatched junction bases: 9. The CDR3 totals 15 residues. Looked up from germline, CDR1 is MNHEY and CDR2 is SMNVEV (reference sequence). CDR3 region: CASRGRGQGMETQYF. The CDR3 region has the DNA TGTGCCAGCAGGGGAAGGGGACAGGGGATGGAGACCCAGTACTTC.

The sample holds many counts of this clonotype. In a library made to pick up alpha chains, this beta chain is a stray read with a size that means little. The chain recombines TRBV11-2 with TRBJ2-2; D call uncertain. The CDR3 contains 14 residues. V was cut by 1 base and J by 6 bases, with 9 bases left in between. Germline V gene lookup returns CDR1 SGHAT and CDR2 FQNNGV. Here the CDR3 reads CASSLAQASGELFF. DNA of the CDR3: TGTGCCAGCAGCTTAGCCCAGGCGTCCGGGGAGCTGTTTTTT.